Below, 23 T cell receptor beta chains from the same sample are listed, as sequenced in a study of blood T cell repertoires in COVID-19 (dated by TCRdb to 2018 to 2021). Library preparation employed the immunoSEQ multiplex PCR assay. The source is immuneACCESS, and TCRdb retained only in-frame sequences with V and J called. Part of the clones is not carried over; for the studies checked, unresolved V genes explain less than half of this, and the remainder is unexplained. Within this sample are about 200,000 clones, with more than 75% of them counted one time only. 1.9% of the sample is in the top ten clones. Specimen: peripheral blood. These receptors were obtained from a man aged 40-50 years with active or convalescent COVID-19.

This chain uses TRBV6-5 with TRBJ2-6, with TRBD2 as a possible D gene (6 bases). CDR1 is MNHEY and CDR2 is SVGAGI in the germline V gene. Trimming left V 2 bases short and J 4 bases short, with 9 bases between. The CDR3 is 15 residues long. CDR3 DNA: TGTGCCAGCAGTTACACCCGGGGGGGGGCCAACGTCCTGACTTTC. It yields the protein CASSYTRGGANVLTF.

This chain links TRBV2 with TRBJ1-1; 7 nucleotides line up with TRBD1. V was pared by 4 bases and J by 0 bases, with 5 bases of the junction left unmatched. The CDR3 loop spans 15 amino acids. Germline V lookup: CDR1 SNHLY, CDR2 FYNNEI. The CDR3 is CASSAQGSMNTEAFF. The CDR3 DNA reads as TGTGCCAGCAGTGCACAGGGGTCCATGAACACTGAAGCTTTCTTT. Full variable domain (rest looked up from reference TRBV2 and TRBJ1-1): EPEVTQTPSHQVTQMGQEVILRCVPISNHLYFYWYRQILGQKVEFLVSFYNNEISEKSEIFDDQFSVERPDGSNFTLKIRSTKLEDSAMYFCASSAQGSMNTEAFFGQGTRLTVV.

V gene TRBV29-1 combines with J gene TRBJ2-7; D remains ambiguous. The CDR3 is made up of 12 amino acids. Germline CDR1 reads SQVTM; CDR2 reads ANQGSEA. V was shortened by 4 bases and J by 1 base, with 8 bases between the two germline ends. The CDR3 DNA follows: TGCAGCGTTGTTGCGAGTTCCTACGAGCAGTACTTC. It is translated as CSVVASSYEQYF.

The chain joins TRBV6-5 to TRBJ1-2; 9 bases fit TRBD1. The CDR3 has 15 amino acids. CDR1 and CDR2 from the germline V gene are MNHEY and SVGAGI. The trim removed 2 bases at V and 7 bases at J, leaving 8 bases unmatched. The CDR3 DNA reads TGTGCCAGCAGTTACCGTGGACAGGGGACCGGTGGCTACACCTTC. It encodes CASSYRGQGTGGYTF.

This chain uses TRBV5-6 with TRBJ1-1; D gene ambiguous. The CDR3 is 13 residues long. V gave up 0 bases and J gave up 5 bases, with 8 bases separating them. Germline lookup yields CDR1 SGHDT and CDR2 YYEEEE. The DNA of the CDR3 is TGTGCCAGCAGCTTGGCGCGTGCGACTGAAGCTTTCTTT. Translation gives CASSLARATEAFF.

The chain uses TRBV9 and TRBJ2-7; D is possibly TRBD2 (5 bases). V was clipped by 0 bases and J by 4 bases, with 14 bases between them. The CDR3 spans 15 residues. Germline CDR1 SGDLS, CDR2 YYNGEE. In nucleotides, the CDR3 is TGTGCCAGCAGCGTAGCCGGTAGCGCCAGTTACGAGCAGTACTTC. Amino acid sequence: CASSVAGSASYEQYF.

On this clone: This sample includes further DNA sequences coding for the same CDR3. This rearrangement joins TRBV28 to TRBJ1-1; a possible D gene is TRBD1 (6 bases). The length of the CDR3 is 12 residues. Trimming took 4 bases from V and 3 from J, leaving 6 bases between them. In germline, CDR1 is MDHEN, CDR2 SYDVKM. The DNA for the CDR3 is TGTGCCAGCAGTTCAGGGGACACTGAAGCTTTCTTT. It yields the protein CASSSGDTEAFF.

The CDR3 DNA follows: TGTGCCAGCAGTTTGAGTTCAGGGGGCTCTGAAGCTTTCTTT. Translating gives CASSLSSGGSEAFF. The chain joins TRBV27 to TRBJ1-1; 8 nucleotides align to TRBD1. Per the germline V gene, CDR1 is MNHEY and CDR2 is SMNVEV (reference sequence). The CDR3 is made up of 14 amino acids. V lost 3 bases and J lost 6; bases outside the gene matches: 6.

J is TRBJ1-1 and V is TRBV7-9, with D possibly being TRBD1 (6 bases). CDR3 size: 14 residues. The germline V gene encodes CDR1 SEHNR and CDR2 FQNEAQ (reference sequence). The V gene lost 6 bases and the J gene lost 6 bases, with 17 bases spanning the gap. CDR3 loop: CASRGYRVSAEAFF. CDR3 DNA sequence: TGTGCCAGCAGGGGGTACAGGGTGTCGGCTGAAGCTTTCTTT.

This chain links TRBV12-3 or TRBV12-4 with TRBJ2-7; no clear D. The CDR3 sequence is 13 residues long. Deletions cut 6 bases from V and 2 bases from J, with 11 bases between. The DNA of the CDR3 is TGTGCCAGCAGCCCCGACTCAGCCTACGAGCAGTACTTC. Translation: CASSPDSAYEQYF.

The chain carries TRBV2 and TRBJ1-2; weak D call: TRBD1 (6 bases). CDR1 is SNHLY and CDR2 is FYNNEI in the germline V gene. The CDR3 has 14 amino acids. Trimming took off 10 bases at V and 2 bases at J, with 17 bases between the two ends. As DNA, the CDR3 is TGTGCCATCTCATCTCGGACAGACAACTATGGCTACACCTTC. Its translation: CAISSRTDNYGYTF.

CDR3 coding DNA: TGTGCCAGCAGCCAAGAAGTTTTGGGGGGGCGCCACAATGAGCAGTTCTTC. Its translation is CASSQEVLGGRHNEQFF. This sequence joins TRBV14 and TRBJ2-1; D perhaps matches TRBD2 (7 bases). The CDR3 runs to 17 residues. Deletions cut 0 bases from V and 5 bases from J, with 17 bases between. Germline V gene lookup returns CDR1 SGHDN and CDR2 FVKESK.

The rearrangement links TRBV7-9 to TRBJ1-2; 7 bases match TRBD1. Germline V gives CDR1 SEHNR, CDR2 FQNEAQ (reference sequence). The CDR3 is 13 amino acids. V shed 5 bases, J shed 7 bases, and the junction held 7 bases outside the gene matches. CDR3: CASSQRGGFGYTF. DNA of the CDR3: TGTGCCAGCAGCCAAAGAGGGGGCTTTGGCTACACCTTC.

This clone was picked up one time. V gene TRBV18 combines with J gene TRBJ2-7; 9 bases align to TRBD1. The CDR3 sequence is 16 residues long. Trimming removed 6 bases from V and 2 bases from J; junction bases left unmatched: 11. The germline V gene encodes CDR1 KGHSH and CDR2 LQKENI. CDR3 protein: CASSYGQGTVTYEQYF. As DNA, the CDR3 is TGTGCCAGCTCGTATGGACAGGGGACCGTTACCTACGAGCAGTACTTC.

This chain uses TRBV2 with TRBJ2-3, with 9 bases identical to TRBD1. The J segment lost 2 bases and the V segment lost 6 bases, leaving 6 bases of the junction unmatched. CDR1 SNHLY and CDR2 FYNNEI come from the germline V gene. The CDR3 has 15 amino acids. The CDR3 is CASRVGQGYTDTQYF. CDR3 nucleotides: TGTGCCAGCAGGGTAGGACAGGGGTACACAGATACGCAGTATTTT.

This chain uses TRBV14 with TRBJ1-2; maybe TRBD1 (5 bases). Germline-derived CDR1 and CDR2 are SGHDN and FVKESK. The CDR3 is made up of 13 amino acids. V shed 2 bases and J shed 4 bases, with 8 bases lying between them. The CDR3 sequence is CASSQTGPYGYTF. The DNA for the CDR3 is TGTGCCAGCAGCCAAACAGGCCCCTATGGCTACACCTTC.

This clone was recorded at least ten times. The chain carries TRBV11-2 and TRBJ2-7; 7 positions match TRBD1. Trimming removed 9 bases from V and 7 bases from J; junction bases left unmatched: 12. CDR1 is SGHAT, CDR2 FQNNGV, per germline. The length of the CDR3 is 13 residues. The CDR3 spells CASSDRRSREQYF. The CDR3 DNA reads as TGTGCCAGTTCGGACAGGAGGTCTCGGGAGCAGTACTTC. The variable domain in full, completed from reference TRBV11-2 and TRBJ2-7, reads EAGVAQSPRYKIIEKRQSVAFWCNPISGHATLYWYQQILGQGPKLLIQFQNNGVVDDSQLPKDRFSAERLKGVDSTLKIQPAKLEDSAVYLCASSDRRSREQYFGPGTRLTVT.

The V call is TRBV11-2, the J call TRBJ2-5, with D perhaps matching TRBD1 (6 bases). Trimming shortened V by 2 bases and J by 5 bases, and 18 bases separated the two germline ends. Germline V gene lookup returns CDR1 SGHAT and CDR2 FQNNGV. The CDR3 length is 16 residues. The CDR3 nucleotides read TGTGCCAGCAGCTTACGGGGCAGGGGCGGCCCGGAGACCCAGTACTTC. The encoded protein is CASSLRGRGGPETQYF. The variable domain in full, completed from reference TRBV11-2 and TRBJ2-5, reads EAGVAQSPRYKIIEKRQSVAFWCNPISGHATLYWYQQILGQGPKLLIQFQNNGVVDDSQLPKDRFSAERLKGVDSTLKIQPAKLEDSAVYLCASSLRGRGGPETQYFGPGTRLLVL.

V usage is TRBV19 and J usage is TRBJ1-1, with TRBD1 identical over 8 bases. Germline CDR1 is LNHDA and CDR2 is SQIVND (reference sequence). The CDR3 spans 14 residues. V trimming: 7 bases; J trimming: 3 bases; junction bases outside the gene matches: 7. DNA for the CDR3: TGTGCCAGTATCTCGACAGGGGACCACACTGAAGCTTTCTTT. This codes for CASISTGDHTEAFF.

This chain uses TRBV19 with TRBJ1-1; 7 bases map to TRBD1. Germline trimming cut 7 bases from V and 5 bases from J; bases unmatched to any gene: 13. In germline, CDR1 is LNHDA, CDR2 SQIVND (reference sequence). This CDR3 region has 15 residues. CDR3 sequence: CASIMTGSARTEAFF. The CDR3 nucleotides are TGTGCCAGTATTATGACAGGGAGCGCTCGGACTGAAGCTTTCTTT.

The chain couples TRBV3-1 (or the pseudogene TRBV3-2) to TRBJ2-5; 9 bases agree with TRBD2. The germline gives CDR1 LGHDT, CDR2 YNNKEL (reference sequence). This CDR3 spans 15 amino acids. J lost 9 bases, V lost 4 bases, and 12 bases had no gene match. Here the CDR3 DNA reads TGTGCCAGCAGCCCTTTTAGCGGGGCGGGAGGGCCCCAGTACTTC. It codes for CASSPFSGAGGPQYF.

The chain joins TRBV6-5 to TRBJ2-7; possible D gene TRBD2, 5 bases. Germline-derived CDR1 and CDR2 are MNHEY and SVGAGI. V lost 10 bases to trimming and J lost 7 bases, with 23 bases between them. The CDR3 runs 14 residues. The CDR3 DNA reads as TGTGCCACCTCGCTCGGGCAGGTTAGCGTAGAGCAGTACTTC. Encoded protein: CATSLGQVSVEQYF.

This clone was seen a few times. The chain has TRBV5-6 and TRBJ2-3, with 8 nucleotides matching TRBD2. CDR1 is SGHDT and CDR2 is YYEEEE in the germline V gene. The CDR3 is made up of 15 amino acids. After removal of 1 base from V and 3 bases from J, the junction contained 4 bases not matched to a gene. CDR3 in amino acids: CASSLSLAGTDTQYF. The CDR3 nucleotides read TGTGCCAGCAGCTTGTCGCTAGCGGGTACAGATACGCAGTATTTT.